Given below is one T cell receptor (beta chain) in context. What it recognizes is unknown. TCRdb's copy holds only in-frame clones and misses some; the assay was immunoSEQ multiplex PCR. The sample yields over 850,000 clones, around three quarters seen once. This entry belongs to a study of shared clonotypes between healthy human individuals. For the study at large: Sampling drew on donors who were a couple of women and a few men aged 18 to 49.

Study-level results: Among donors, clonotype sharing was expected to be affected by sequencing depth.

CDR1 is SNHLY, CDR2 FYNNEI, per germline. J lost 2 bases, V lost 5 bases, and 4 bases had no gene match. The CDR3 totals 14 residues. The clonotype comes from a man aged 18 to 35 in good health. Some clones in this sample may be carry-over from other donors' samples. The chain joins TRBV2 to TRBJ2-3, with 7 bases matching TRBD2. Sequencing was carried out using memory CD4+ T cells from PBMCs. Subset described: CD45RA-negative fraction. CDR3 sequence (DNA): TGTGCCAGCAGTAAGAGCGGGGTCACAGATACGCAGTATTTT. It encodes CASSKSGVTDTQYF.